The 32 T cell receptor beta chains presented below share a single source sample, sequenced in a study of blood T cell repertoires in COVID-19. Some clones are missing from TCRdb's copy, which holds only in-frame ones; the method was immunoSEQ multiplex PCR. The repertoire holds about 280,000 clones, approximately 88% seen once, with approximately 5.7% in the top ten. The sequencing input was PBMCs or T cells enriched from blood (not recorded which). These TCRs come from a middle-aged woman who had recovered from COVID-19.

The chain couples TRBV20-1 to TRBJ2-1, with TRBD2 matching over 11 bases. The germline V gene encodes CDR1 DFQATT and CDR2 SNEGSKA (reference sequence). The CDR3 extends over 18 amino acids. Trimming took 8 bases from V and 6 from J; bases not matched to a gene: 21. CDR3 loop: CSSGDPRGTSGRPNEQFF. In DNA form, the CDR3 reads TGCAGTTCTGGTGACCCGAGGGGTACTAGCGGGAGACCCAATGAGCAGTTCTTC.

This rearrangement joins TRBV5-1 to TRBJ1-6; TRBD1 matches at 8 bases. This CDR3 has 17 amino acids. V lost 4 bases to trimming and J lost 0 bases; unmatched junction nucleotides: 6. CDR1 SGHRS and CDR2 YFSETQ come from the germline V gene. The CDR3 sequence: CASSVTGASSYNSPLHF. The CDR3 nucleotides read TGCGCCAGCAGCGTGACAGGGGCGAGCTCCTATAATTCACCCCTCCACTTT. Looking up the rest from reference TRBV5-1 and TRBJ1-6 gives the full variable domain: KAGVTQTPRYLIKTRGQQVTLSCSPISGHRSVSWYQQTPGQGLQFLFEYFSETQRNKGNFPGRFSGRQFSNSRSEMNVSTLELGDSALYLCASSVTGASSYNSPLHFGNGTRLTVT.

V is TRBV6-5 and J is TRBJ1-1; 9 bases are shared with TRBD1. J was trimmed by 8 bases and V by 5 bases; bases with no gene match: 6. Germline CDR1 and CDR2: MNHEY and SVGAGI. This CDR3 region has 13 residues. CDR3 sequence: CASSRDRAWEAFF. The CDR3 DNA is TGTGCCAGCAGTCGGGACAGGGCATGGGAAGCTTTCTTT.

The chain recombines TRBV24-1 with TRBJ2-6; possibly TRBD2 for D (6 bases). Per the germline V gene, CDR1 is KGHDR and CDR2 is SFDVKD. The CDR3 loop spans 17 amino acids. Trimming removed 2 bases at V and 2 bases at J, with 12 bases between. The CDR3 region has the DNA TGTGCCACCAGTGATTCCAACGGCGGGGCTGGGGCCAACGTCCTGACTTTC. As protein: CATSDSNGGAGANVLTF.

This chain joins TRBV5-4 and TRBJ2-7, with D uncertain. The CDR3 is 16 amino acids. V lost 0 bases and J 0 bases, leaving 13 bases between the germline ends. Looked up from germline, CDR1 is SGHNT and CDR2 is YYREEE (reference sequence). The CDR3 DNA reads TGTGCCAGCAGCTTGGAACACGAGGCCGCCTCCTACGAGCAGTACTTC. The encoded protein is CASSLEHEAASYEQYF.

The V gene is TRBV19, the J gene TRBJ2-5; 13 bases are shared with TRBD2. CDR1 LNHDA and CDR2 SQIVND come from the germline V gene (reference sequence). The CDR3 extends over 16 amino acids. Losses at the gene ends were 4 bases for V and 5 bases for J; bases not matched to a gene: 7. CDR3 in amino acids: CASSTWTSGSWETQYF. DNA for the CDR3: TGTGCCAGTAGTACCTGGACTAGCGGGAGCTGGGAGACCCAGTACTTC.

J is TRBJ1-5 and V is TRBV3-1 (or the pseudogene TRBV3-2); the D gene is possibly TRBD1 (6 bases). The CDR3 sequence is 17 residues long. The V gene's germline CDR1 is LGHDT and CDR2 YNNKEL (reference sequence). Trimming stripped 0 bases from V and 1 base from J, with 13 bases between. The CDR3 region has the DNA TGTGCCAGCAGCCAAGACGACGGGACACCCAGCAATCAGCCCCAGCATTTT. This sequence encodes CASSQDDGTPSNQPQHF.

The V gene is TRBV19, the J gene TRBJ2-7; the match to TRBD2 covers 11 bases. Germline assignment: CDR1 LNHDA and CDR2 SQIVND (reference sequence). J lost 4 bases, V lost 6 bases, and 5 bases had no gene match. The CDR3 consists of 14 residues. The DNA of the CDR3 is TGTGCCAGTAGACCGGGACTAGCGGCATACGAGCAGTACTTC. Encoded protein: CASRPGLAAYEQYF.

The chain has TRBV7-2 and TRBJ1-5; TRBD1 matches at 8 bases. J lost 6 bases, V lost 5 bases, and 15 bases had no gene match. Germline V gene data show CDR1 as SGHTA and CDR2 as FQGNSA. This CDR3 is built from 17 residues. CDR3 amino acids: CASSQGPGGSLIQPQHF. The CDR3 nucleotides are TGTGCCAGCAGCCAGGGGCCAGGGGGCTCTCTTATTCAGCCCCAGCATTTT.

CDR3: CASSFPGKSTDTQYF. The CDR3 bases are TGTGCCAGCAGCTTCCCCGGGAAAAGCACAGATACGCAGTATTTT. This chain links TRBV7-9 with TRBJ2-3; D might be TRBD2 (5 bases). The CDR3 extends over 15 amino acids. The V gene's germline CDR1 is SEHNR and CDR2 FQNEAQ (reference sequence). V was shortened by 3 bases and J by 0 bases, with 10 bases between the two germline ends.

For this clone: Other DNA sequences in this sample translate to the same CDR3. This chain uses TRBV18 with TRBJ2-3; 9 nucleotides match TRBD2. Germline V CDR1 and CDR2: KGHSH, LQKENI. V shed 1 base, J shed 1 base, and the junction held 0 bases outside the gene matches. The CDR3 contains 15 residues. The CDR3 DNA follows: TGTGCCAGCTCACCACTAGCGGGAGGCACAGATACGCAGTATTTT. Amino acids: CASSPLAGGTDTQYF.

The V gene is TRBV30, the J gene TRBJ1-5; D is possibly TRBD1 (5 bases). Between the trimmed V and J ends, which lost 0 bases and 5 bases, there was a span of 8 bases. Germline V gene lookup returns CDR1 GTSNPN and CDR2 SVGIG (reference sequence). This CDR3 is 13 amino acids long. CDR3 nucleotides: TGTGCCTGGAGTGTACAGGCCCATCAGCCCCAGCATTTT. It encodes CAWSVQAHQPQHF. The whole variable domain, filled in from reference TRBV30 and TRBJ1-5, reads SQTIHQWPATLVQPVGSPLSLECTVEGTSNPNLYWYRQAAGRGLQLLFYSVGIGQISSEVPQNLSASRPQDRQFILSSKKLLLSDSGFYLCAWSVQAHQPQHFGDGTRLSIL.

The chain joins TRBV19 to TRBJ1-2, with D unresolved. CDR3 length: 13 residues. Germline values: CDR1 LNHDA, CDR2 SQIVND (reference sequence). V dropped 5 bases and J dropped 5 bases, with 12 bases sitting between them. Here the CDR3 reads CASSLTPTYGYTF. DNA of the CDR3: TGTGCCAGTAGTCTTACCCCGACTTATGGCTACACCTTC.

V and J are TRBV19 and TRBJ1-2; D perhaps matches TRBD1 (6 bases). Germline V gives CDR1 LNHDA, CDR2 SQIVND (reference sequence). The CDR3 covers 17 residues. Trimming took off 4 bases at V and 5 bases at J, with 23 bases between the two ends. The CDR3 bases are TGTGCCAGTAGTAGGTTTGCAGGGGCCTCCCCAGGATATGGCTACACCTTC. This translates into CASSRFAGASPGYGYTF.

The rearrangement links TRBV1 to TRBJ1-4; the D call of TRBD1 is as the table states it, not checked on the DNA. TRBV1 is a pseudogene. The CDR3 is 15 amino acids. This CDR3 is CTSSQLTGPNEKLFF. CDR3 in DNA: TGCACCAGCAGCCAGCTGACAGGGCCTAATGAAAAACTGTTTTTT.

This sequence joins TRBV7-2 and TRBJ2-6; D gene unclear. The V end was cut by 1 base, the J end by 1 base, with 5 bases between. Germline lookup yields CDR1 SGHTA and CDR2 FQGNSA. This CDR3 is built from 15 residues. CDR3 nucleotides: TGTGCCAGCAGCTTAGTAGAGTCTGGGGCCAACGTCCTGACTTTC. Translation gives CASSLVESGANVLTF.

The gene calls are TRBV28 and TRBJ2-7; 12 bases agree with TRBD2. V lost 6 bases, J lost 6 bases, and 9 bases stayed unmatched. Germline V gives CDR1 MDHEN, CDR2 SYDVKM. This CDR3 has 15 amino acids. The DNA of the CDR3 is TGTGCCAGCAGGCTCCCGACTAGCGGGAGATCCGAGCAGTACTTC. Protein product: CASRLPTSGRSEQYF.

This chain joins TRBV18 and TRBJ2-1, with 8 bases lining up with TRBD2. V shed 1 base and J 0 bases; nucleotides not matched to a gene: 2. CDR1 and CDR2 (germline): KGHSH, LQKENI. The CDR3 has 16 amino acids. CDR3 sequence reads: CASSPLSGSSYNEQFF. CDR3 DNA sequence: TGTGCCAGCTCACCACTGAGCGGGAGCTCCTACAATGAGCAGTTCTTC.

This clone was detected a few times. The chain recombines TRBV6-1 with TRBJ2-1, with 8 bases lining up with TRBD2. V lost 2 bases, J lost 0 bases, and 0 bases stayed unmatched. Germline V gives CDR1 MNHNS, CDR2 SASEGT. There are 15 residues in the CDR3. In DNA, the CDR3 is TGTGCCAGCAGTGAACTAGCGGGCTCCTACAATGAGCAGTTCTTC. Translation gives CASSELAGSYNEQFF.

This rearrangement joins TRBV10-2 to TRBJ1-2; D remains ambiguous. The ends were cut back, 7 bases at V and 2 bases at J, with 11 bases in the middle. Germline loops: CDR1 WSHSY, CDR2 SAAADI. CDR3 length: 13 residues. The CDR3 reads CASTNMGNYGYTF. The CDR3 DNA sequence: TGCGCCAGCACAAACATGGGCAACTATGGCTACACCTTC.

The chain links TRBV9 to TRBJ1-2; D gene uncertain. CDR1 and CDR2 (germline): SGDLS, YYNGEE. This CDR3 comprises 15 residues. Trimming took off 4 bases at V and 8 bases at J, with 21 bases between the two ends. The CDR3 region has the DNA TGTGCCAGCAGCTCAGACGAGGGTTCCGAGCGGGGCTACACCTTC. Translation gives CASSSDEGSERGYTF. Complete variable domain (other parts from reference TRBV9 and TRBJ1-2): DSGVTQTPKHLITATGQRVTLRCSPRSGDLSVYWYQQSLDQGLQFLIQYYNGEERAKGNILERFSAQQFPDLHSELNLSSLELGDSALYFCASSSDEGSERGYTFGSGTRLTVV.

The CDR3 reads CASSVGGLAGPRETQYF. The CDR3 region has the DNA TGTGCCAGCAGCGTAGGGGGACTAGCGGGACCCAGAGAGACCCAGTACTTC. V and J are TRBV9 and TRBJ2-5; 13 bases align to TRBD2. V lost 0 bases and J lost 4; bases outside the gene matches: 6. Germline CDR1 SGDLS, CDR2 YYNGEE. The CDR3 length is 17 residues.

The J gene is TRBJ1-1, the V gene TRBV30; D unresolved. Between the trimmed V and J ends, which lost 0 bases and 11 bases, there was a span of 13 bases. Germline V gene sequence: CDR1 GTSNPN, CDR2 SVGIG (reference sequence). The CDR3 runs 12 residues. In nucleotides, the CDR3 is TGTGCCTGGAGTGTCTCGGGGTCGACGGCTTTCTTT. Translated: CAWSVSGSTAFF.

The V and J genes are TRBV10-3 and TRBJ2-7, with TRBD2 matching over 10 bases. The ends lost 6 bases at V and 3 bases at J; junction bases unmatched: 11. The CDR3 has 16 amino acids. Germline CDR1 is ENHRY and CDR2 is SYGVKD. In DNA, the CDR3 is TGTGCCATCAGCCCAGGAACTCCTAGCGGGGGCTACGAGCAGTACTTC. This sequence encodes CAISPGTPSGGYEQYF.

The CDR3 protein is CASSESLSGNYGYTF. The CDR3, as DNA: TGTGCCAGCAGTGAATCGTTAAGCGGTAACTATGGCTACACCTTC. The rearrangement uses TRBV6-1 and TRBJ1-2; D is undetermined. Trimming removed 2 bases at V and 1 base at J, with 11 bases between. This CDR3 contains 15 residues. Germline lookup yields CDR1 MNHNS and CDR2 SASEGT.

In its sample, this clone was seen once. The CDR3 here is CASSLGTVVPYNEQFF. CDR3 nucleotides: TGCGCCAGCAGCTTGGGGACAGTAGTACCCTACAATGAGCAGTTCTTC. The rearrangement joins TRBV5-1 to TRBJ2-1; weak D call: TRBD1 (6 bases). CDR1 is SGHRS and CDR2 is YFSETQ in the germline V gene. The CDR3 consists of 16 residues. Trimming removed 0 bases at V and 2 bases at J, with 12 bases between.

CDR3 protein: CASTLDSVNTEAFF. CDR3 coding DNA: TGTGCCAGCACCCTTGACAGCGTGAACACTGAAGCTTTCTTT. The rearrangement uses TRBV28 and TRBJ1-1; tentatively, D is TRBD1 (5 bases). This CDR3 has 14 residues. V was pared by 7 bases and J by 0 bases, with 12 bases between. Germline CDR1 reads MDHEN; CDR2 reads SYDVKM.

The table lists this clone with a few counts. V gene TRBV28 combines with J gene TRBJ2-2; TRBD2 matches 10 bases. The CDR3 has 17 residues. CDR1 MDHEN and CDR2 SYDVKM come from the germline V gene. J lost 7 bases, V lost 6 bases, and 14 bases had no gene match. The CDR3: CASSRILAGVYGGELFF. The CDR3 nucleotides are TGTGCCAGCAGCCGAATTCTAGCGGGAGTGTATGGCGGGGAGCTGTTTTTT.

The chain has TRBV19 and TRBJ2-1, with 8 bases identical to TRBD1. Germline V gene sequence: CDR1 LNHDA, CDR2 SQIVND (reference sequence). J was trimmed by 8 bases and V by 5 bases; bases with no gene match: 8. This CDR3 has 14 residues. The CDR3 coding sequence is TGTGCCAGTAGTCCGGACAGGGCAAACGATGAGCAGTTCTTC. Translating gives CASSPDRANDEQFF.

J is TRBJ2-1 and V is TRBV5-8, with TRBD1 as a possible D gene (5 bases). Germline values: CDR1 SGHTS, CDR2 YDEGEE. The CDR3 length is 17 residues. V was trimmed by 0 bases and J by 1 base, leaving 14 bases between them. The CDR3 nucleotides read TGTGCCAGCAGCTTGGTACTGACAGTGAGGTCCTACAATGAGCAGTTCTTC. This sequence encodes CASSLVLTVRSYNEQFF.

The rearrangement uses TRBV28 and TRBJ1-5; no definite D call. The V gene lost 6 bases and the J gene lost 2 bases, with 11 bases spanning the gap. This CDR3 spans 14 amino acids. CDR1 and CDR2 (germline): MDHEN, SYDVKM. The chain's CDR3 is CASSAARGNQPQHF. As DNA, the CDR3 is TGTGCCAGCAGCGCTGCCCGGGGCAATCAGCCCCAGCATTTT.

The rearrangement joins TRBV30 to TRBJ2-3; D ambiguous. Trimming removed 1 base at V and 3 bases at J, with 5 bases between. This CDR3 comprises 12 residues. Looked up from germline, CDR1 is GTSNPN and CDR2 is SVGIG (reference sequence). Written as DNA, the CDR3 is TGTGCCTGGAGTGGGCCGACAGATACGCAGTATTTT. Protein sequence: CAWSGPTDTQYF.